Shown below are 24 T cell receptor beta chains from a single sample sequenced in a study of T-cell reconstitution after alpha-beta-depleted transplantation in children. Unique molecular identifiers tagged the TCRbeta library. TCRdb called the PCR reads again in MiXCR, with one record for every CDR3 protein. The table lists 500,000 to 600,000 distinct CDR3 sequences, about 16% of them singletons. The material sequenced was PBMCs from the stem cell graft donor, taken from the stem cell graft. The receptors were sampled from a human donor who donated a stem cell graft to a child with acute lymphoblastic leukemia.

The chain uses TRBV18 and TRBJ2-7, with a weak D call TRBD1 (5 bases). CDR3 length: 15 residues. The germline V gene has CDR1 KGHSH and CDR2 LQKENI. V lost 2 bases, J lost 3 bases, and 14 bases lay in between. The CDR3: CASSPRGLPHYEQYF. DNA of the CDR3: TGTGCCAGCTCACCAAGGGGTCTACCCCACTACGAGCAGTACTTC.

V is TRBV20-1 and J is TRBJ2-1, with TRBD2 matching over 12 bases. Germline loops: CDR1 DFQATT, CDR2 SNEGSKA (reference sequence). This CDR3 contains 16 residues. Trimming took 3 bases from V and 3 from J; bases not matched to a gene: 6. The CDR3 loop is CSARTPGLAGYNEQFF. In DNA, the CDR3 is TGCAGTGCTAGGACACCGGGACTAGCGGGCTACAATGAGCAGTTCTTC.

With regard to this clonotype: Germline is not matched at one junction end, which may reflect a read error. The DNA of the CDR3 is TGCGCCAGCACCTTGGAAGGAAACACCATATATTTT. It specifies CASTLEGNTIYF. This chain links TRBV5-1 with TRBJ1-3; D gene uncertain. CDR1 and CDR2 (germline): SGHRS, YFSETQ. The CDR3 has 12 residues.

This clonotype was picked up a small number of times. The V call is TRBV12-3 or TRBV12-4, the J call TRBJ1-1, with a tentative D call TRBD1 (5 bases). Trimming cost V 5 bases and J 2 bases, with 12 bases left between them. The CDR3 contains 14 residues. The CDR3 DNA reads as TGTGCCAGCAGTCTGGGACGGAGAAACACTGAAGCTTTCTTT. The encoded protein is CASSLGRRNTEAFF.

This clonotype has a handful of counts. This chain joins TRBV20-1 and TRBJ2-1, with 13 bases identical to TRBD2. The V gene end was trimmed by 6 bases and the J gene end by 2 bases; junction bases not matched to a gene: 4. The CDR3 extends over 15 amino acids. In germline, CDR1 is DFQATT, CDR2 SNEGSKA (reference sequence). This CDR3 reads CSATTSGRPYNEQFF. CDR3 DNA: TGCAGTGCGACGACTAGCGGGAGGCCCTACAATGAGCAGTTCTTC.

This clonotype has a handful of counts. The chain employs TRBV30 and TRBJ2-7, with D tentatively TRBD2 (6 bases). CDR1 and CDR2 from the germline V gene are GTSNPN and SVGIG (reference sequence). The V and J ends lost 4 bases and 4 bases respectively, with 11 bases between them. CDR3 length: 12 residues. This chain's CDR3 is CAWKRDSYEQYF. The DNA of the CDR3 is TGTGCCTGGAAGAGGGACTCTTACGAGCAGTACTTC.

This clonotype was recorded a few times. The gene calls are TRBV21-1 and TRBJ2-2; the table's D call of TRBD2 was not tested on the DNA. TRBV21-1 is annotated as a pseudogene. This CDR3 has 15 residues. The CDR3 sequence: CASSKGREVVGELFF. CDR3 DNA: TGTGCCAGCAGCAAAGGACGGGAGGTGGTCGGGGAGCTGTTTTTT.

The chain couples TRBV15 to TRBJ1-5, with a possible D match to TRBD1 (6 bases). This CDR3 has 18 residues. Germline CDR1 reads LNHNV; CDR2 reads YYDKDF (reference sequence). Trimming removed 5 bases at V and 1 base at J, with 21 bases between. The CDR3 region has the DNA TGTGCCACCAGCGGGACGGGGGGCAGAAGGAGGAGCAATCAGCCCCAGCATTTT. This encodes CATSGTGGRRRSNQPQHF.

This clonotype was seen many times. This chain connects TRBV7-8 to TRBJ2-3, with TRBD2 matching 11 bases. Trimming removed 4 bases from V and 0 bases from J; junction bases left unmatched: 6. CDR1 SGHVS and CDR2 FQNEAQ come from the germline V gene. The CDR3 has 17 residues. The CDR3: CASSSLGLADSTDTQYF. The CDR3 nucleotides read TGTGCCAGCAGCTCCTTGGGACTAGCGGATAGCACAGATACGCAGTATTTT. Supplemented by reference TRBV7-8 and TRBJ2-3, the full variable domain reads GAGVSQSPRYKVAKRGQDVALRCDPISGHVSLFWYQQALGQGPEFLTYFQNEAQLDKSGLPSDRFFAERPEGSVSTLKIQRTQQEDSAVYLCASSSLGLADSTDTQYFGPGTRLTVL.

The chain links TRBV2 to TRBJ1-2, with TRBD1 matching 7 bases. CDR1 is SNHLY, CDR2 FYNNEI, per germline. This CDR3 region has 13 residues. Trimming at V came to 4 bases and at J to 6 bases, leaving 5 bases not matched to a gene. This CDR3 reads CASSAGTANGYTF. The CDR3 DNA follows: TGTGCCAGCAGTGCCGGGACAGCAAATGGCTACACCTTC. The full variable domain, rest sourced from reference TRBV2 and TRBJ1-2, is EPEVTQTPSHQVTQMGQEVILRCVPISNHLYFYWYRQILGQKVEFLVSFYNNEISEKSEIFDDQFSVERPDGSNFTLKIRSTKLEDSAMYFCASSAGTANGYTFGSGTRLTVV.

At least ten counts were recorded for this clonotype. The rearrangement joins TRBV5-5 to TRBJ2-7, with TRBD2 as a possible D gene (5 bases). Germline-derived CDR1 and CDR2 are SGHKS and YYEKEE (reference sequence). The CDR3 is 15 amino acids. V was pared by 2 bases and J by 0 bases, with 12 bases between. The CDR3 DNA follows: TGTGCCAGCAGCTTAAGTGGAGGAAGCTCCTACGAGCAGTACTTC. The encoded protein is CASSLSGGSSYEQYF.

The rearrangement links TRBV21-1 to TRBJ2-5; no DNA check was done on the table's D call, TRBD2. TRBV21-1 is termed a pseudogene. This CDR3 has 16 residues. The CDR3 DNA sequence: TGTGCCAGCAGCAAAGTACGGGCTAGCGGCCAAGAGACCCAGTACTTC. Translating gives CASSKVRASGQETQYF.

V usage is TRBV7-3 and J usage is TRBJ2-1; possible D gene TRBD2, 5 bases. The germline V gene has CDR1 SGHTA and CDR2 FQGTGA. CDR3 size: 12 residues. Deletions cut 1 base from V and 8 bases from J, with 6 bases between. The CDR3 DNA reads TGTGCCAGCAGCTTAATGGGAGATGAGCAGTTCTTC. Translation: CASSLMGDEQFF.

This clonotype has a count of ten or more. The V and J genes are TRBV5-1 and TRBJ1-2; no clear D. Trimming removed 0 bases at V and 3 bases at J, with 6 bases between. Germline V gene sequence: CDR1 SGHRS, CDR2 YFSETQ. The CDR3 runs 13 residues. This CDR3 is CASSLEIYYGYTF. As DNA, the CDR3 is TGCGCCAGCAGCTTGGAAATTTACTATGGCTACACCTTC.

This clonotype was counted only a few times. The genes are TRBV12-3 or TRBV12-4 and TRBJ2-2; 10 bases are shared with TRBD1. CDR3 length: 16 amino acids. The J segment lost 5 bases and the V segment lost 6 bases, leaving 9 bases of the junction unmatched. The CDR3 nucleotides read TGTGCCAGCAGAAGCCACGGGGACAGGGGAACCGGGGAGCTGTTTTTT. This sequence encodes CASRSHGDRGTGELFF.

This rearrangement joins TRBV9 to TRBJ2-1, with 8 bases identical to TRBD2. V was pared by 6 bases and J by 6 bases, with 17 bases of the junction left unmatched. CDR3 size: 17 residues. Germline loops: CDR1 SGDLS, CDR2 YYNGEE. In DNA, the CDR3 is TGTGCCAGCACCGAGATAACAATAACGGGGGGGGGCAATGAGCAGTTCTTC. This encodes CASTEITITGGGNEQFF.

This chain uses TRBV20-1 with TRBJ2-1; D not certain. This CDR3 has 13 residues. The germline V and J ends were trimmed by 6 bases and 4 bases, with 13 bases remaining between them. Germline values: CDR1 DFQATT, CDR2 SNEGSKA (reference sequence). This CDR3 reads CSARLHRYNEQFF. For the CDR3, the DNA is TGCAGTGCCCGACTCCATCGTTACAATGAGCAGTTCTTC.

This chain's CDR3 is CASSFRRPPGTSGRARTGELFF. The CDR3 DNA reads as TGTGCCAGCAGCTTCAGAAGGCCCCCCGGGACTAGCGGGAGGGCCAGAACCGGGGAGCTGTTTTTT. This chain links TRBV11-2 with TRBJ2-2, with 16 bases fitting TRBD2. Germline trimming cut 3 bases from V and 5 bases from J; bases unmatched to any gene: 18. Germline V gives CDR1 SGHAT, CDR2 FQNNGV. The CDR3 extends over 22 amino acids.

This clonotype was seen only a few times. This chain connects TRBV2 to TRBJ2-3, with TRBD2 identical over 7 bases. V lost 2 bases to trimming and J lost 2 bases; unmatched junction nucleotides: 10. The CDR3 covers 17 residues. Per germline, CDR1 SNHLY and CDR2 FYNNEI. In nucleotides, the CDR3 is TGTGCCAGCAGTGAACTCGGGGGACTACAAGCCACAGATACGCAGTATTTT. Its protein is CASSELGGLQATDTQYF.

The rearrangement uses TRBV19 and TRBJ2-7, with D perhaps matching TRBD2 (6 bases). The CDR3 is made up of 15 amino acids. V was cut by 0 bases and J by 3 bases, with 12 bases left in between. Germline lookup yields CDR1 LNHDA and CDR2 SQIVND (reference sequence). The CDR3 is CASSIDTTGSYEQYF. The CDR3, as DNA: TGTGCCAGTAGTATAGACACCACCGGGAGCTACGAGCAGTACTTC.

This clonotype was found a few times. The chain has TRBV3-1 and TRBJ2-1; TRBD2 might be the D (6 bases). V lost 3 bases to trimming and J lost 9 bases, with 12 bases between them. This CDR3 comprises 13 residues. CDR1 is LGHDT and CDR2 is YNNKEL in the germline V gene (reference sequence). CDR3 sequence: CASSHLAALEQFF. In DNA form, the CDR3 reads TGTGCCAGCAGCCACTTAGCGGCACTTGAGCAGTTCTTC.

This clonotype was seen more than once but under ten times. The chain links TRBV9 to TRBJ2-2, with D unclear. Deletions cut 0 bases from V and 1 base from J, with 4 bases between. Germline CDR1 SGDLS, CDR2 YYNGEE. The CDR3 runs 14 residues. The CDR3 coding sequence is TGTGCCAGCAGCGTAGAGGGGAACACCGGGGAGCTGTTTTTT. Its protein product is CASSVEGNTGELFF.

The V gene is TRBV12-3 or TRBV12-4, the J gene TRBJ1-5; D is perhaps TRBD1 (6 bases). With 5 bases removed from V and 2 bases from J, the gap between germline ends came to 13 bases. CDR3 length: 15 amino acids. This chain's CDR3 is CASSPQGMGNQPQHF. CDR3 bases: TGTGCCAGCAGTCCACAGGGTATGGGCAATCAGCCCCAGCATTTT.

This chain joins TRBV4-1 and TRBJ2-1; 8 bases map to TRBD2. The ends lost 1 base at V and 5 bases at J; junction bases unmatched: 4. CDR3 length equals 15 residues. CDR1 MGHRA and CDR2 YSYEKL come from the germline V gene. The CDR3 region is CASSQAAGDNNEQFF. Here the CDR3 DNA reads TGCGCCAGCAGCCAAGCAGCGGGAGATAACAATGAGCAGTTCTTC.